The following is a T cell receptor beta chain sequence with its context. Its antigen remains unidentified. This sample was included in a study of T cells after yellow fever vaccination. Across the whole study: The SMART-Seq v4 Ultra Low Input method served to prepare the low-cell-number fractions.

Study-level results: Reappearing after the booster were most of the clones from primary vaccination (about 96% CD4, 85% to 90% CD8).

Synthesis of TCR cDNA relied on 5'RACE template switching, which attached a universal primer site and UMIs. TCRdb reprocessed the 5' RACE reads with MiXCR, giving one entry per CDR3 protein. This sample carries 280,000 or so distinct CDR3 sequences, 7.5% to 9.5% of them seen once, and the ten largest clones take approximately 3.5%. The material was CD4+ T cells sorted from PBMCs, obtained 5 days after the yellow fever booster vaccination. This clonotype was sampled from a man aged 18 to 29 who received the YFV17D yellow fever vaccine.

CDR3 coding DNA: TGTGCCAGCACCCTCCGGACACATCCTCAGGGAGATACGCAGTATTTT. This translates into CASTLRTHPQGDTQYF. The rearrangement uses TRBV12-3 or TRBV12-4 and TRBJ2-3; tentatively, D is TRBD1 (5 bases). The CDR3 covers 16 residues. Trimming shortened V by 7 bases and J by 5 bases, and 22 bases separated the two germline ends.